Below, one T cell receptor beta chain is given with its context. Antigen unknown. The junction shows a germline mismatch at one end, possibly a read error. Germline CDR1 reads GTSNPN; CDR2 reads SVGIG (reference sequence). The CDR3 sequence is 13 residues long. TCR beta CDR3 regions were amplified from RNA. HTBI primers drove first-round RT-PCR of the TCR CDR3. TCRdb processed the multiplex PCR reads anew with MiXCR; each CDR3 protein has one entry. The table includes 700,000 or so distinct CDR3 sequences, 13% to 15% detected once. The record originates from a study of T cells in Graves' hyperthyroidism and ophthalmopathy. Study-level points and caveats: Most expanded thyroid clonotypes above 0.001 recurred in blood.

For ophthalmopathy patients, the Clinical Activity Score was at least 3 and the NOSPECS grade at least 4; duration was under 3 months. Together with thyroid ultrasound, orbital computed tomography, serum thyroxine and TRAb, clinical symptoms were used for diagnoses. The PBMCs were taken from about 9.7 ml of fresh peripheral blood. V is TRBV30 and J is TRBJ1-6; TRBD1 agrees at 7 bases. The sequence came from a woman aged 45-60 years with Graves' ophthalmopathy. Sample: blood. In DNA form, the CDR3 reads TGTGCCTGGAACGACAGGGTAGGCTACGAGCGGTACTTT. This encodes CAWNDRVGYERYF.